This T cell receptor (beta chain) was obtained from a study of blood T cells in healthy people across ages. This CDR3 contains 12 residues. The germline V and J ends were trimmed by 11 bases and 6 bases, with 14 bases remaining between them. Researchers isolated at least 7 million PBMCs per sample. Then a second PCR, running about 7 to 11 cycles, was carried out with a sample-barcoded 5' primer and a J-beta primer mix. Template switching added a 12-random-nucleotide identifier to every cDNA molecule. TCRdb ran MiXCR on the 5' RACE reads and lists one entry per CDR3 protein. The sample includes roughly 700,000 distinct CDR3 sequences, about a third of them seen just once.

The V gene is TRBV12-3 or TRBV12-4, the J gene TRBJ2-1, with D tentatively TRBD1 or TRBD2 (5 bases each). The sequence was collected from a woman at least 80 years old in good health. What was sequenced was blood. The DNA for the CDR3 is TGTGCCGGCACTGGGACCTGCAATGAGCAGTTCTTC. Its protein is CAGTGTCNEQFF.